This passage covers 27 T cell receptor beta chains from one sample sequenced in a study of T cell responses to AZD1222 COVID-19 vaccine (dated by TCRdb to 2020 to 2022). The label giving this sample's time point can be read as: baseline before first vaccination. The library was generated by the immunoSEQ multiplex PCR assay. TCRdb's version of the immuneACCESS table is confined to in-frame rearrangements and falls short of the full clone set. An unresolved V gene accounts for under half of the shortfall where checked; the remainder is of unknown origin. The sample has 95,000 to 110,000 clones on record, about 93% of them singletons. In total, the top ten clones hold about 5% of the sample. The sequences come from peripheral blood, collected on day 0 of AZD1222 vaccination. These receptors were collected from an adult in good health.

The rearrangement joins TRBV11-2 to TRBJ2-5, with TRBD1 matching over 8 bases. Germline CDR1 and CDR2: SGHAT and FQNNGV. V gave up 5 bases and J gave up 4 bases; unmatched junction bases: 9. The CDR3 contains 15 residues. CDR3 residues: CASSASGGIGETQYF. The DNA of the CDR3 is TGTGCCAGCAGCGCGTCAGGGGGCATCGGAGAGACCCAGTACTTC. Looking up the rest from reference TRBV11-2 and TRBJ2-5 gives the full variable domain: EAGVAQSPRYKIIEKRQSVAFWCNPISGHATLYWYQQILGQGPKLLIQFQNNGVVDDSQLPKDRFSAERLKGVDSTLKIQPAKLEDSAVYLCASSASGGIGETQYFGPGTRLLVL.

This chain links TRBV25-1 with TRBJ1-1; 7 bases map to TRBD1. V dropped 2 bases and J dropped 4; count of bases not matched to a gene: 4. This CDR3 contains 14 residues. Germline values: CDR1 MGHDK, CDR2 SYGVNS. CDR3 DNA: TGTGCCAGCAGTGAACAGGGGGATATCACTGAAGCTTTCTTT. Translated, it gives CASSEQGDITEAFF.

The chain links TRBV7-3 to TRBJ2-7; TRBD2 matches 8 bases. CDR1 SGHTA and CDR2 FQGTGA come from the germline V gene. The V and J ends lost 2 bases and 2 bases, in that order; junction bases with no gene match: 5. The length of the CDR3 is 15 residues. The CDR3 nucleotides are TGTGCCAGCAGCTTAGGCTTCGGGGGGGCCTACGAGCAGTACTTC. This encodes CASSLGFGGAYEQYF.

The chain links TRBV2 to TRBJ2-1; 9 bases align to TRBD1. Losses at the gene ends were 4 bases for V and 8 bases for J; bases not matched to a gene: 0. The germline CDR1 and CDR2 sequences are SNHLY and FYNNEI. There are 12 residues in the CDR3. CDR3 region: CASSGQGDEQFF. In DNA, the CDR3 is TGTGCCAGCAGTGGACAGGGGGATGAGCAGTTCTTC.

The chain joins TRBV9 to TRBJ2-3; D tentatively reads TRBD1 or TRBD2 (6 bases each). Germline CDR1 reads SGDLS; CDR2 reads YYNGEE. V lost 0 bases and J 6 bases, leaving 17 bases between the germline ends. The CDR3 has 16 residues. This chain's CDR3 is CASSVEPGASGDTQYF. CDR3 nucleotides: TGTGCCAGCAGCGTAGAGCCGGGGGCGAGCGGGGATACGCAGTATTTT.

V usage is TRBV7-2 and J usage is TRBJ2-4; D is perhaps TRBD1 (6 bases). Trimming removed 4 bases at V and 9 bases at J, with 13 bases between. This CDR3 comprises 13 residues. The V gene's germline CDR1 is SGHTA and CDR2 FQGNSA. CDR3 in DNA: TGTGCCAGCAGCTCCGCAGGGGTGGGCATTCAGTACTTC. Translation gives CASSSAGVGIQYF.

The chain combines TRBV1 with TRBJ1-6. TRBV1 is described as a pseudogene. This CDR3 has 15 residues. The CDR3 coding sequence is TGCACCAGCAGCCAAGATAGCTCCTATAATTCACCCCTCCACTTT. It translates to CTSSQDSSYNSPLHF.

The chain recombines TRBV12-5 with TRBJ2-7; 16 nucleotides match TRBD2. The CDR3 has 18 amino acids. With 0 bases clipped from V and 5 bases from J, the junction kept 7 bases outside the gene matches. Germline V gene sequence: CDR1 LGHNT, CDR2 FRNRAP. The CDR3 DNA reads as TGTGCTAGTGGTTTGGTACTAGGGACTAGCGGGAGGGCCGACGAGCAGTACTTC. Its protein product is CASGLVLGTSGRADEQYF.

V and J are TRBV27 and TRBJ1-6; no clear D gene. V shed 0 bases and J shed 9 bases, with 12 bases lying between them. The CDR3 runs 15 residues. The germline gives CDR1 MNHEY, CDR2 SMNVEV (reference sequence). Written as DNA, the CDR3 is TGTGCCAGCAGTTTATCGGGTGCCGTTGGTTCACCCCTCCACTTT. Translating gives CASSLSGAVGSPLHF.

V gene TRBV11-3 combines with J gene TRBJ2-5, with TRBD2 as a possible D gene (5 bases). This CDR3 comprises 15 residues. V was cut by 5 bases and J by 1 base, with 14 bases left in between. CDR1 and CDR2 (germline): SGHNT, YENEEA. CDR3 nucleotides: TGTGCCAGCAGCCCGGGGTTTGGGAGCCAAGAGACCCAGTACTTC. As protein: CASSPGFGSQETQYF.

This clone showed up just once. The J gene is TRBJ2-1, the V gene TRBV9; TRBD2 matches at 12 bases. V shed 3 bases and J 0 bases; nucleotides not matched to a gene: 7. The germline V gene has CDR1 SGDLS and CDR2 YYNGEE. The CDR3 is made up of 18 amino acids. The CDR3 nucleotides are TGTGCCAGCAGCGGGGGACTAGCGGGCGTTAGCTCCTACAATGAGCAGTTCTTC. As protein: CASSGGLAGVSSYNEQFF.

The rearrangement uses TRBV5-4 and TRBJ2-1; 11 bases map to TRBD2. This CDR3 is built from 15 residues. Germline V CDR1 and CDR2: SGHNT, YYREEE (reference sequence). V dropped 6 bases and J dropped 12; count of bases not matched to a gene: 14. This CDR3 is CASTKGLAGGQGQFF. CDR3 sequence (DNA): TGTGCCAGCACAAAAGGACTAGCGGGTGGGCAAGGGCAGTTCTTC.

The CDR3 sequence: CASSPRTGYEQYF. CDR3 nucleotide sequence: TGTGCCAGCAGCCCCCGGACAGGGTACGAGCAGTACTTC. The chain joins TRBV7-8 to TRBJ2-7, with TRBD1 identical over 8 bases. CDR1 is SGHVS and CDR2 is FQNEAQ in the germline V gene. The CDR3 runs 13 residues. V was pared by 5 bases and J by 4 bases, with 4 bases of the junction left unmatched.

This sequence joins TRBV11-1 and TRBJ2-5, with D possibly being TRBD2 (6 bases). The CDR3 covers 16 residues. Between the trimmed V and J ends, which lost 5 bases and 5 bases, there was a span of 21 bases. Germline V gives CDR1 SGHAT, CDR2 FQDESV (reference sequence). The CDR3 protein is CASSHGVLGRRETQYF. DNA for the CDR3: TGTGCCAGCAGCCACGGAGTTCTAGGGAGGCGGGAGACCCAGTACTTC.

This chain uses TRBV2 with TRBJ2-7; 9 positions agree with TRBD2. Germline loops: CDR1 SNHLY, CDR2 FYNNEI. V trimming: 5 bases; J trimming: 2 bases; junction bases outside the gene matches: 4. This CDR3 has 14 amino acids. The CDR3 nucleotides read TGTGCCAGCAGTTCTAGCGGGGCGGCCTACGAGCAGTACTTC. Protein product: CASSSSGAAYEQYF.

V usage is TRBV6-5 and J usage is TRBJ2-7; TRBD1 matches 7 bases. J was trimmed by 0 bases and V by 4 bases; bases with no gene match: 3. CDR1 is MNHEY, CDR2 SVGAGI, per germline. CDR3 length: 14 residues. The DNA for the CDR3 is TGTGCCAGCAGTTTGGGACAGAGCTCCTACGAGCAGTACTTC. Protein: CASSLGQSSYEQYF.

The chain combines TRBV5-5 with TRBJ2-1; 9 nucleotides agree with TRBD2. This CDR3 contains 16 residues. Losses at the gene ends were 1 base for V and 2 bases for J; bases not matched to a gene: 4. Germline assignment: CDR1 SGHKS and CDR2 YYEKEE (reference sequence). CDR3 loop: CASSLRLAEAYNEQFF. DNA for the CDR3: TGTGCCAGCAGCTTGAGACTAGCGGAGGCCTACAATGAGCAGTTCTTC.

The chain joins TRBV18 to TRBJ1-1, with 9 bases lining up with TRBD1. This CDR3 is 15 amino acids long. J lost 6 bases, V lost 5 bases, and 10 bases had no gene match. The germline V gene encodes CDR1 KGHSH and CDR2 LQKENI. The CDR3 DNA is TGTGCCAGCTCAATAGGGACAGGGCGGGGCGCTGAAGCTTTCTTT. It yields the protein CASSIGTGRGAEAFF.

The chain links TRBV7-9 to TRBJ1-4; the match to TRBD1 covers 8 bases. The CDR3 has 17 residues. Germline values: CDR1 SEHNR, CDR2 FQNEAQ (reference sequence). The ends lost 5 bases at V and 8 bases at J; junction bases unmatched: 16. DNA for the CDR3: TGTGCCAGCAGCCCAGGGACAGGTTTTCGGGAGGGGGAAAAACTGTTTTTT. It yields the protein CASSPGTGFREGEKLFF.

This clone was detected once. DNA for the CDR3: TGCGCCAGCAGCCAGGACAGGGATGGGAACACTGAAGCTTTCTTT. This sequence encodes CASSQDRDGNTEAFF. The chain is built from TRBV4-1 and TRBJ1-1; 8 nucleotides match TRBD1. Unmatched junction bases numbered 4, after V lost 3 bases and J lost 1 base. This CDR3 spans 15 amino acids. Germline loops: CDR1 MGHRA, CDR2 YSYEKL.

This clone was observed once. The identical CDR3 is also encoded by other nucleotide sequences in the sample. V gene TRBV2 combines with J gene TRBJ2-7; 15 bases are a match to TRBD2. The CDR3 is made up of 13 amino acids. Germline V CDR1 and CDR2: SNHLY, FYNNEI. Trimming removed 8 bases from V and 7 bases from J; junction bases left unmatched: 3. CDR3 sequence: CASSGLAGGEQYF. Written as DNA, the CDR3 is TGTGCCAGCTCGGGACTAGCGGGAGGTGAGCAGTACTTC. Using reference TRBV2 and TRBJ2-7 for the parts outside the CDR3, the full variable domain is EPEVTQTPSHQVTQMGQEVILRCVPISNHLYFYWYRQILGQKVEFLVSFYNNEISEKSEIFDDQFSVERPDGSNFTLKIRSTKLEDSAMYFCASSGLAGGEQYFGPGTRLTVT.

This clone appeared a few times. The V call is TRBV6-1, the J call TRBJ2-3; no firm D call. The V end lost 3 bases, the J end lost 1 base, and 8 bases lay between the germline ends. There are 14 residues in the CDR3. The germline gives CDR1 MNHNS, CDR2 SASEGT. Here the CDR3 reads CASSDLSGTDTQYF. For the CDR3, the DNA is TGTGCCAGCAGTGACCTGAGCGGCACAGATACGCAGTATTTT.

This chain's CDR3 is CASSLGSTGTEAFF. The CDR3 DNA sequence: TGTGCCAGCAGCTTGGGTTCCACGGGAACTGAAGCTTTCTTT. This rearrangement joins TRBV7-3 to TRBJ1-1; no definite D call. Per germline, CDR1 SGHTA and CDR2 FQGTGA. This CDR3 comprises 14 residues. V shed 3 bases and J shed 5 bases, with 13 bases lying between them. The whole variable domain, remainder taken from reference TRBV7-3 and TRBJ1-1, is GAGVSQTPSNKVTEKGKYVELRCDPISGHTALYWYRQSLGQGPEFLIYFQGTGAADDSGLPNDRFFAVRPEGSVSTLKIQRTERGDSAVYLCASSLGSTGTEAFFGQGTRLTVV.

The chain combines TRBV7-2 with TRBJ1-4; D might be TRBD1 (5 bases). This CDR3 contains 14 residues. Looked up from germline, CDR1 is SGHTA and CDR2 is FQGNSA. Trimming shortened V by 2 bases and J by 3 bases, and 7 bases separated the two germline ends. The CDR3 region is CASSLMGPNEKLFF. The CDR3 DNA is TGTGCCAGCAGCTTAATGGGACCTAATGAAAAACTGTTTTTT.

V usage is TRBV19 and J usage is TRBJ1-1, with 7 bases aligning to TRBD1. Looked up from germline, CDR1 is LNHDA and CDR2 is SQIVND (reference sequence). The CDR3 extends over 14 amino acids. V shed 5 bases and J 4 bases; nucleotides not matched to a gene: 7. CDR3 protein: CASSLGQGGTEAFF. CDR3 bases: TGTGCCAGTAGTTTGGGGCAGGGGGGCACTGAAGCTTTCTTT.

This chain links TRBV30 with TRBJ2-7, with a weak D call TRBD2 (7 bases). Trimming took 4 bases from V and 5 from J, leaving 18 bases between them. Germline V lookup: CDR1 GTSNPN, CDR2 SVGIG (reference sequence). The CDR3 covers 14 residues. CDR3 in amino acids: CAWTDTGGVDEQYF. Written as DNA, the CDR3 is TGTGCCTGGACCGACACGGGGGGCGTAGACGAGCAGTACTTC.

The chain has TRBV27 and TRBJ2-1; D not certain. Trimming shortened V by 3 bases and J by 7 bases, and 19 bases separated the two germline ends. Germline lookup yields CDR1 MNHEY and CDR2 SMNVEV (reference sequence). This CDR3 is built from 16 residues. The CDR3 DNA is TGTGCCAGCAGTTTGCGTAGGGCCAGTCTCTTGAATGAGCAGTTCTTC. Translated, it gives CASSLRRASLLNEQFF.